The 18 T cell receptor beta chains reported below all come from one sample, sequenced in a study of response to subunit inactivated influenza vaccine. MiXCR, applied by TCRdb to the RT-PCR reads, yields one record per CDR3 protein. Of hundreds of thousands of distinct CDR3 sequences in the sample, 7.5% to 8.5% were seen once. This material consisted of PBMCs from blood, taken about 23 months after vaccination. These receptor sequences come from a man in his fifties or sixties who received an inactivated influenza vaccine.

The rearrangement joins TRBV28 to TRBJ1-5, with D unresolved. The V end was cut by 5 bases, the J end by 6 bases, with 14 bases between. The CDR3 has 14 amino acids. Germline V lookup: CDR1 MDHEN, CDR2 SYDVKM. The CDR3 here is CASSTTRKSQPQHF. The CDR3 DNA is TGTGCCAGCAGTACCACAAGGAAAAGTCAGCCCCAGCATTTT.

This clonotype was seen only a few times. The chain uses TRBV6-2 or TRBV6-3 and TRBJ2-7, with D tentatively TRBD2 (6 bases). Germline lookup yields CDR1 MNHEY and CDR2 SVGEGT. Trimming took 7 bases from V and 6 from J, leaving 16 bases between them. The CDR3 extends over 13 amino acids. The CDR3 nucleotides are TGTGCCAGCACCGTCCGGGCGGGGTTCGAGCAGTACTTC. It is translated as CASTVRAGFEQYF.

This clonotype was seen only a few times. The chain joins TRBV6-6 to TRBJ2-7, with no clear D. The CDR3 length is 13 residues. Germline V gene data show CDR1 as MNHNY and CDR2 as SVGAGI (reference sequence). V was trimmed by 2 bases and J by 4 bases, leaving 9 bases between them. CDR3 bases: TGTGCCAGCAGTTACCAGTCCCCTTACGAGCAGTACTTC. Its protein product is CASSYQSPYEQYF.

This clonotype has ten or more counts. The chain uses TRBV12-3 or TRBV12-4 and TRBJ2-1; 8 bases are a match to TRBD2. The ends lost 4 bases at V and 6 bases at J; junction bases unmatched: 8. The CDR3 sequence is 15 residues long. For the CDR3, the DNA is TGTGCCAGCAGTTCTTTAGCGGGATTGGGCAATGAGCAGTTCTTC. Its protein is CASSSLAGLGNEQFF.

In this sample, this clonotype turned up once. The chain links TRBV2 to TRBJ2-1; 7 bases match TRBD2. This CDR3 is built from 13 residues. V lost 8 bases to trimming and J lost 6 bases; unmatched junction nucleotides: 7. Germline values: CDR1 SNHLY, CDR2 FYNNEI. DNA of the CDR3: TGTGCCAGCGGTCCAGGGACTATCAATGAGCAGTTCTTC. Protein: CASGPGTINEQFF.

The genes are TRBV5-1 and TRBJ2-3; 10 nucleotides agree with TRBD2. The J segment lost 2 bases and the V segment lost 5 bases, leaving 11 bases of the junction unmatched. This CDR3 is 17 amino acids long. Germline values: CDR1 SGHRS, CDR2 YFSETQ. The CDR3 sequence: CASRSPGLARDTDTQYF. The CDR3 nucleotides read TGCGCCAGCAGATCTCCGGGACTAGCGCGTGACACAGATACGCAGTATTTT.

This clonotype was counted only a few times. The CDR3 loop reads CASSLRQGARVSGELFF. The CDR3 DNA is TGTGCCAGCAGCTTGAGACAGGGGGCTCGCGTCTCCGGGGAGCTGTTTTTT. The chain recombines TRBV7-9 with TRBJ2-2; TRBD1 matches 10 bases. V was pared by 3 bases and J by 6 bases, with 10 bases of the junction left unmatched. Germline CDR1 is SEHNR and CDR2 is FQNEAQ (reference sequence). This CDR3 is 17 amino acids long.

V gene TRBV5-5 combines with J gene TRBJ1-5, with TRBD1 identical over 7 bases. V gave up 1 base and J gave up 5 bases; unmatched junction bases: 6. The CDR3 has 15 amino acids. From germline, CDR1 is SGHKS and CDR2 YYEKEE (reference sequence). This CDR3 is CASSLTGVVDQPQHF. The CDR3 nucleotides read TGTGCCAGCAGCTTGACAGGGGTGGTGGATCAGCCCCAGCATTTT.

The chain carries TRBV10-3 and TRBJ2-3; D may correspond to TRBD1 or TRBD2 (5 bases each). The germline CDR1 and CDR2 sequences are ENHRY and SYGVKD. This CDR3 is built from 15 residues. Deletions cut 5 bases from V and 3 bases from J, with 15 bases between. In DNA, the CDR3 is TGTGCCATCAGTCCGGGACGGGCGACAACAGATACGCAGTATTTT. Encoded protein: CAISPGRATTDTQYF.

This clonotype was observed at least ten times. The CDR3 loop reads CSATRTNNQPQHF. In nucleotides, the CDR3 is TGCAGTGCTACTAGGACAAATAATCAGCCCCAGCATTTT. This sequence joins TRBV20-1 and TRBJ1-5, with a tentative D call TRBD1 (5 bases). The CDR3 covers 13 residues. Germline V gene sequence: CDR1 DFQATT, CDR2 SNEGSKA (reference sequence). Trimming removed 4 bases from V and 4 bases from J, with 11 bases in between.

This chain links TRBV7-9 with TRBJ2-1; 11 bases align to TRBD2. CDR3 length: 15 residues. Germline lookup yields CDR1 SEHNR and CDR2 FQNEAQ (reference sequence). V gave up 5 bases and J gave up 7 bases; unmatched junction bases: 7. Written as DNA, the CDR3 is TGTGCCAGCAGCCGCACTAGCGGGAGTACGAATGAGCAGTTCTTC. Translating it yields CASSRTSGSTNEQFF.

CDR3 DNA sequence: TGTGCCAGCAGCAAATCGGACACCCGTGAAGCTTTCTTT. Translating it yields CASSKSDTREAFF. The chain joins TRBV12-3 or TRBV12-4 to TRBJ1-1, with D possibly matching TRBD1 (5 bases). This CDR3 is built from 13 residues. Deletions cut 6 bases from V and 7 bases from J, with 15 bases between.

This clonotype was observed a few times. The chain employs TRBV6-2 or TRBV6-3 and TRBJ2-5, with D maybe TRBD2 (5 bases). The germline gives CDR1 MNHEY, CDR2 SVGEGT. The CDR3 has 15 amino acids. Trimming left V 6 bases short and J 5 bases short, with 19 bases between. CDR3 sequence: CASSRPRTTGETQYF. The CDR3, as DNA: TGTGCCAGCAGCCGCCCCAGAACTACGGGGGAGACCCAGTACTTC.

Ten or more counts support this clonotype. The genes are TRBV7-6 and TRBJ2-1, with 9 bases fitting TRBD2. CDR3 size: 19 residues. Germline V CDR1 and CDR2: SGHVS, FNYEAQ. V dropped 5 bases and J dropped 1; count of bases not matched to a gene: 15. The CDR3 loop reads CASSPSLGGGASSYNEQFF. CDR3 coding DNA: TGTGCCAGCAGCCCGAGCCTTGGCGGGGGGGCCAGTTCCTACAATGAGCAGTTCTTC.

This clonotype was seen more than once but under ten times. This chain joins TRBV20-1 and TRBJ1-1, with 7 bases aligning to TRBD1. The CDR3 is 12 residues long. The junction had 4 bases not matched to a gene; V was cut back by 8 bases and J by 1 base. The germline gives CDR1 DFQATT, CDR2 SNEGSKA (reference sequence). The CDR3 DNA follows: TGCAGTTCATACAGGGGGAACACTGAAGCTTTCTTT. Its protein product is CSSYRGNTEAFF.

This clonotype was recorded many times. The chain carries TRBV14 and TRBJ2-1; TRBD1 might be the D (6 bases). The germline gives CDR1 SGHDN, CDR2 FVKESK. CDR3 length: 16 amino acids. V gave up 1 base and J gave up 1 base, with 11 bases separating them. The CDR3 bases are TGTGCCAGCAGCCAAGTGTGGACAGTATCCTACAATGAGCAGTTCTTC. Encoded protein: CASSQVWTVSYNEQFF.

This clonotype turned up a few times. V gene TRBV20-1 combines with J gene TRBJ1-1, with 8 positions matching TRBD1. Trimming cost V 4 bases and J 5 bases; bases outside gene matches: 6. This CDR3 contains 13 residues. Germline V gives CDR1 DFQATT, CDR2 SNEGSKA (reference sequence). CDR3 residues: CSAKRTGLTEAFF. CDR3 DNA sequence: TGCAGTGCTAAGCGGACAGGGCTTACTGAAGCTTTCTTT.

This clonotype has only a few counts. The rearrangement links TRBV20-1 to TRBJ2-3, with 11 bases identical to TRBD2. Unmatched junction bases numbered 7, after V lost 4 bases and J lost 4 bases. CDR1 and CDR2 (germline): DFQATT, SNEGSKA (reference sequence). This CDR3 contains 15 residues. DNA of the CDR3: TGCAGTGCTATTCTAGCGGGGGGCCCGGCAGATACGCAGTATTTT. This codes for CSAILAGGPADTQYF.